This T cell receptor beta chain originates from a study of human thymus T cells (TCRdb year 2020). With regard to the full study: The study described the TCR alpha and beta repertoires in roughly 8 infant thymus samples and a few matching peripheral blood samples. Donor ages ranged from roughly 7 to 250 days, and the cohort comprised about six male and a couple of female infants.

Thymus tissue was collected as surgical resects that were removed during corrective cardiac surgery. Immunologically healthy infants undergoing open corrective cardiac surgery for congenital heart defects in Finland were used as donors. Thymocytes were mechanically released from the tissue and were stored as pellets of roughly 9-31 million cells at -70 degrees C. Genomic DNA was extracted from frozen cell pellets with a QIAsymphony instrument. CDR1 and CDR2 are drawn from the germline V gene: LGHNA, YSLEER. The CDR3 covers 13 residues, taking in both the cysteine and the phenylalanine. The kept DNA is CDR3 alone, 39 bases in frame from the first base. As concerns this clone: This clone's antigen is unknown. A read error may account for a junction end that differs from germline.

Broader findings and caveats from the paper: Thymus samples yielded on average around 800,000 unique TCRB clonotypes, compared with 80,000 to 95,000 from blood samples. Both the thymic and the peripheral blood repertoires appeared to show biased V and J gene segment usage. Highly overlapping thymic TCR repertoires among unrelated individuals were reported in the related research.

Using the immunoSEQ multiplex PCR assay, the TCRB and TCRAD loci were amplified from a standardized quantity of quality-controlled genomic DNA. The V(D)J region was spanned by amplicons of a length sufficient to cover the CDR3 and to identify V and J genes. Through the commercial immunoSEQ service, the amplicons were sequenced on an Illumina platform. As for the authors' bioinformatics: Primer bias and sequencing errors were corrected using previously described methods, and TCRAD and TCRB definitions followed the IMGT database. immunoSEQ Analyzer 3.0 and VDJTools were used for repertoire analysis, which covered basic statistics, V/J segment usage, diversity estimates, rarefaction and pairwise overlap. Chao1, ChaoE, Efron-Thisted, Shannon and inverse Simpson indices were used to estimate diversity, which was also estimated on datasets down-sampled to the smallest sample. Repertoire overlap used strict matching of CDR3 nucleotide sequence, V gene and J gene, with Jaccard-based multidimensional scaling clustering. What TCRdb holds here is the immuneACCESS table cut down to in-frame rearrangements. Part of the clones is not present; checked against another copy, under half of the missing clones reflect an unresolved V gene, and the others are unexplained. From that table come the V and J calls and clone size; the DNA was used to work out D and trimming. The sample table contains 55,000 to 85,000 clones; only one count was recorded for roughly 94% of them. The biggest ten clones account for around 0.037% of the sample.

Sequenced material: thymus tissue. The chain links TRBV4-3 with TRBJ2-7; 5 matching bases give a weak D call of TRBD2. This sequence originates from a girl under three years old with a congenital heart defect but otherwise immunologically healthy. Read as DNA, the sequence is TGCGCCAGCAGCCAAGCGGACGGAGGACCCAGACTCTTC. The translation is CASSQADGGPRLF.